This T cell receptor beta chain was captured in a study of blood T cell repertoires in COVID-19. Across the study: PBMCs, B-cell-depleted T cells, or T cells were the source of the cDNA or gDNA that made up the material.

In the authors' methods: How many nucleated cells were present was estimated from reference gene primer amplification. Sequencing used immunoSEQ multiplex PCR; TCRdb keeps in-frame clones, though not all of them. The D gene and trimming were derived from the DNA, and the V and J assignments and clone size from that table. The profile shows fewer than 250,000 clones, more than 85% of them singletons. The Seattle patients joined while their infection was active and were tracked longitudinally afterward. V shed 5 bases, J shed 2 bases, and the junction held 12 bases outside the gene matches. The length of the CDR3 is 17 residues. Looked up from germline, CDR1 is MNHEY and CDR2 is SMNVEV (reference sequence).

The chain recombines TRBV27 with TRBJ2-7; 10 bases fit TRBD2. The clonotype comes from a man in his 60s with COVID-19, enrolled during active disease. The sequenced sample was peripheral blood. The CDR3 spells CASSRSVAGGLTYEQYF. Written as DNA, the CDR3 is TGTGCCAGCAGTCGTTCGGTAGCGGGGGGATTAACCTACGAGCAGTACTTC.